This record looks at one T cell receptor beta chain sequence and its context. Sequenced by immunoSEQ multiplex PCR; TCRdb stores in-frame clones only, minus some. The sample has 100,000 or so clones, 82% seen once; the top ten hold under 13%. The ends lost 3 bases at V and 1 base at J; junction bases unmatched: 5. The CDR3 is 15 residues long. Germline CDR1 and CDR2: SGHVS and FQNEAQ. These data come from a study of blood T cell repertoires in COVID-19. Study overall: Donors in the United States, Italy and Spain gave samples during acute or convalescent COVID-19.

The sample was peripheral blood. The TCR comes from a man in his sixties or seventies with active or convalescent COVID-19. The V gene is TRBV7-8, the J gene TRBJ1-1; the match to TRBD1 covers 7 bases. The CDR3 region has the DNA TGTGCCAGCAGCTTCCCCGGGACAGCGAACACTGAAGCTTTCTTT. This translates into CASSFPGTANTEAFF.